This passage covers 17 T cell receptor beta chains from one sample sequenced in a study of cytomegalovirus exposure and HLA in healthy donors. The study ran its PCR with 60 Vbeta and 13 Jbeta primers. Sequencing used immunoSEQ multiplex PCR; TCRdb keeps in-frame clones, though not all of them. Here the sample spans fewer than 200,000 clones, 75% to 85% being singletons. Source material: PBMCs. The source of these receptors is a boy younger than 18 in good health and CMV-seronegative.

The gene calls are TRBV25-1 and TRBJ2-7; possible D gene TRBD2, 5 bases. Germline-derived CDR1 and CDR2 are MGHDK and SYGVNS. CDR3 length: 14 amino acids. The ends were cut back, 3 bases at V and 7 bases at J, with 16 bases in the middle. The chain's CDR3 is CASSDQTDAGEQYF. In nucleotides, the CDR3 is TGTGCCAGCAGTGACCAGACGGACGCGGGTGAGCAGTACTTC.

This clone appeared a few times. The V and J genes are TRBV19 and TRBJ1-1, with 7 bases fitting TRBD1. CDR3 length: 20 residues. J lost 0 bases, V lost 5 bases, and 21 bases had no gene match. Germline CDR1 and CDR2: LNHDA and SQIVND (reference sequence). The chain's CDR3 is CASSQFEIPGQLFMNTEAFF. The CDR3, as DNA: TGTGCCAGTAGTCAATTCGAGATACCGGGACAGCTTTTTATGAACACTGAAGCTTTCTTT.

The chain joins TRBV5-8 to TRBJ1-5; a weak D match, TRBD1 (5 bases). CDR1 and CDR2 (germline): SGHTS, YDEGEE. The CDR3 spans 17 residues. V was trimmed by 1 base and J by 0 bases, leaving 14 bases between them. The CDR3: CASSLLSTAYSNQPQHF. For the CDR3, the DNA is TGTGCCAGCAGCTTGTTGTCGACAGCTTATAGCAATCAGCCCCAGCATTTT.

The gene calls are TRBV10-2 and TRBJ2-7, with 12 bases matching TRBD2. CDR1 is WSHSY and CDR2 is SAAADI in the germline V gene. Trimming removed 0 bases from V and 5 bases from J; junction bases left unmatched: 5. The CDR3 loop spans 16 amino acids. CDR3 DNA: TGCGCCAGCAGTGAGTCCCTAGCGGGAGGGCCCGACGAGCAGTACTTC. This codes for CASSESLAGGPDEQYF.

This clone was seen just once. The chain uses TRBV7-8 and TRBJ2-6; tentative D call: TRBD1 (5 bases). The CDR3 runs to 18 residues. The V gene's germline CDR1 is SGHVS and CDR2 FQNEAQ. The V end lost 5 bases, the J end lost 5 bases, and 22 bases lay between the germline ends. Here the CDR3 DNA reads TGTGCCAGCAGCCACTTAGAAATCAGGGTTCCCTGGGCCAACGTCCTGACTTTC. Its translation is CASSHLEIRVPWANVLTF.

CDR3 DNA sequence: TGTGCCAGCAGCGGGGGACTAGCGGGAAGAAGGAACACCGGGGAGCTGTTTTTT. Its protein is CASSGGLAGRRNTGELFF. The V call is TRBV9, the J call TRBJ2-2, with 13 bases matching TRBD2. V lost 3 bases and J lost 1; bases outside the gene matches: 6. There are 18 residues in the CDR3. The germline gives CDR1 SGDLS, CDR2 YYNGEE.

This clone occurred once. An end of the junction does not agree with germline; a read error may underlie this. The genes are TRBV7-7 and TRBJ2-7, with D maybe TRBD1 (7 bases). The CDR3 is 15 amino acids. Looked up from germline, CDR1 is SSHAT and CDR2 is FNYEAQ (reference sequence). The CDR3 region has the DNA TGTGCTAGCAGTCCCGCAGGGGGGTCATTCTACGAGCAGTACTTC. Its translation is CASSPAGGSFYEQYF. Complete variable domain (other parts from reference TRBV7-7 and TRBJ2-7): GAGVSQSPRYKVTKRGQDVTLRCDPISSHATLYWYQQALGQGPEFLTYFNYEAQPDKSGLPSDRFSAERPEGSISTLTIQRTEQRDSAMYRCASSPAGGSFYEQYFGPGTRLTVT.

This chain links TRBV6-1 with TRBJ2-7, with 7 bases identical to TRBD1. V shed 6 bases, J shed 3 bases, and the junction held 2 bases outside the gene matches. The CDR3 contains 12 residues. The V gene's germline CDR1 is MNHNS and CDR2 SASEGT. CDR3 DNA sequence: TGTGCCAGCAGGGGACAGCTCTACGAGCAGTACTTC. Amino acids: CASRGQLYEQYF.

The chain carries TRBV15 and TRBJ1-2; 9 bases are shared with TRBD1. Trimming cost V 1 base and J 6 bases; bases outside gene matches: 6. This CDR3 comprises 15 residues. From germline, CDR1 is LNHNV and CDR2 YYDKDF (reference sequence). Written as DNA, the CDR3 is TGTGCCACCAGCAGAGCGCGGGACAGGGTGAATGGCTACACCTTC. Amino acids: CATSRARDRVNGYTF.

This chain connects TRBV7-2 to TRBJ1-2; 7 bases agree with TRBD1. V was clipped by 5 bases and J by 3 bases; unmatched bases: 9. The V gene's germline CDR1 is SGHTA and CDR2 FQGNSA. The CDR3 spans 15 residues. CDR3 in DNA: TGTGCCAGCAGCCCGGACCGGGACAGCTACTATGGCTACACCTTC. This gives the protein CASSPDRDSYYGYTF.

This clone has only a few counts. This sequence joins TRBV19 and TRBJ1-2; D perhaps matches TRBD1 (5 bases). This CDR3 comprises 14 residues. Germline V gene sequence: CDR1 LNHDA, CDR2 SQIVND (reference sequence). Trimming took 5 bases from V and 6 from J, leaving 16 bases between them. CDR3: CASSPEYFRDGYTF. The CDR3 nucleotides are TGTGCCAGTAGTCCCGAGTATTTCAGGGATGGCTACACCTTC. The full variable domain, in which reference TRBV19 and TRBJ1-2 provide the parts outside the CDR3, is DGGITQSPKYLFRKEGQNVTLSCEQNLNHDAMYWYRQDPGQGLRLIYYSQIVNDFQKGDIAEGYSVSREKKESFPLTVTSAQKNPTAFYLCASSPEYFRDGYTFGSGTRLTVV.

The CDR3 region is CASSMVGTSGPSTDTQYF. The CDR3 DNA follows: TGTGCCAGTAGTATGGTAGGGACTAGCGGCCCTAGCACAGATACGCAGTATTTT. The genes are TRBV19 and TRBJ2-3; the match to TRBD2 covers 11 bases. This CDR3 has 18 amino acids. The V gene end was trimmed by 3 bases and the J gene end by 0 bases; junction bases not matched to a gene: 8. CDR1 is LNHDA, CDR2 SQIVND, per germline (reference sequence).

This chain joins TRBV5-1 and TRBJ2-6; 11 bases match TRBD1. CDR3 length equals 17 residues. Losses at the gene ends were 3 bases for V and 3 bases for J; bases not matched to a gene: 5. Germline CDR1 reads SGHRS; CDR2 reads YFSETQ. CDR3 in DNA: TGCGCCAGCAGCTCGGACAGGGGGCAAGTTGGGGCCAACGTCCTGACTTTC. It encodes CASSSDRGQVGANVLTF.

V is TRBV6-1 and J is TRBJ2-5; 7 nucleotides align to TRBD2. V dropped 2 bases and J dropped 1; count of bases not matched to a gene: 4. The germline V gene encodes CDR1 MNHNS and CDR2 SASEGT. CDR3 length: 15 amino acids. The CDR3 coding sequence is TGTGCCAGCAGTGAACTCGGCGGGAGCCAAGAGACCCAGTACTTC. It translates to CASSELGGSQETQYF.

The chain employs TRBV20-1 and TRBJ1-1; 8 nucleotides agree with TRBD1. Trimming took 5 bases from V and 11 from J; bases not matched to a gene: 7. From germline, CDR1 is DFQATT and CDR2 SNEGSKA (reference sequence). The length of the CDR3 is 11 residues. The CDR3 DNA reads TGCAGTGCTCGTGCGGACAGGGCGGCTTTCTTT. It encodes CSARADRAAFF.

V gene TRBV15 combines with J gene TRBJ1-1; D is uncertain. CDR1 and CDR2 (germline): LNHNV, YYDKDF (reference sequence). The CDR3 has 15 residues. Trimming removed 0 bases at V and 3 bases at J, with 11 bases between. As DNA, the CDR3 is TGTGCCACCAGCAGAGATCCCACAATTTACACTGAAGCTTTCTTT. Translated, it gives CATSRDPTIYTEAFF.

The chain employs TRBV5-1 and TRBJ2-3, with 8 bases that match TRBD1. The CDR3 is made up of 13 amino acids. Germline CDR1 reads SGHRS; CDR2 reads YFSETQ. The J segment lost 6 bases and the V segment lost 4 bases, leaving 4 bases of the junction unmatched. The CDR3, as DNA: TGCGCCAGCAGCATGGACAGGGTGGATACGCAGTATTTT. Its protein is CASSMDRVDTQYF. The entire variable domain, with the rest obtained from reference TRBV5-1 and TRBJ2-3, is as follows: KAGVTQTPRYLIKTRGQQVTLSCSPISGHRSVSWYQQTPGQGLQFLFEYFSETQRNKGNFPGRFSGRQFSNSRSEMNVSTLELGDSALYLCASSMDRVDTQYFGPGTRLTVL.